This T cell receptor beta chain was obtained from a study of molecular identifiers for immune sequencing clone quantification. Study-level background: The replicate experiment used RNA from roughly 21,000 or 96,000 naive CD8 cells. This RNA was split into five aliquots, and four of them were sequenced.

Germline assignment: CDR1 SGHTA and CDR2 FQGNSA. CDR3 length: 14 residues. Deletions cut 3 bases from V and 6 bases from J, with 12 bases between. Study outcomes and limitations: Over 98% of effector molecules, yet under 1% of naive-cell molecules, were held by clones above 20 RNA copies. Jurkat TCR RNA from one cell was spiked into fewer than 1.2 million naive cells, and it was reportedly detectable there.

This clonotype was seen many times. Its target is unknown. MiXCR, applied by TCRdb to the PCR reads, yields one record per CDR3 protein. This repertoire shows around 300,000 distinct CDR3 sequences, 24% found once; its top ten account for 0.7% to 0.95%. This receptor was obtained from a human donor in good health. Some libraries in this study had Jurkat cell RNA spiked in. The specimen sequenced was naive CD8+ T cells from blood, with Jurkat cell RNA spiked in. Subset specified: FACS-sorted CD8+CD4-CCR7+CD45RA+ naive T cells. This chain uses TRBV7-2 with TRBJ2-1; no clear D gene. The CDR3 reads CASSLVGNPNEQFF. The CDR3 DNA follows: TGTGCCAGCAGCTTGGTTGGTAACCCCAATGAGCAGTTCTTC.